This passage covers 12 T cell receptor beta chains from one sample sequenced in a study of response to subunit inactivated influenza vaccine. Using its own MiXCR run on the RT-PCR reads, TCRdb lists one record per CDR3 protein. The sample lists about 650,000 distinct CDR3 sequences, about 15% occurring once. The material was PBMCs from blood, obtained about 14 days before vaccination. The source of these receptors is a man in his fifties or sixties who received an inactivated influenza vaccine.

This clonotype was recorded a few times. Its ends do not fully match the called genes, so a read error is possible. The rearrangement joins TRBV28 to TRBJ2-7, with unresolved D. There are 9 residues in the CDR3. Looked up from germline, CDR1 is MDHEN and CDR2 is SYDVKM. CDR3 in amino acids: CASGPDNNF. The DNA of the CDR3 is TGTGCCAGCGGACCAGATAATAACTTC.

This clonotype has only a few counts. The chain recombines TRBV10-3 with TRBJ1-2; perhaps TRBD1 as D (5 bases). The germline V gene encodes CDR1 ENHRY and CDR2 SYGVKD. V lost 7 bases to trimming and J lost 3 bases, with 12 bases between them. This CDR3 region has 13 residues. CDR3 in amino acids: CAITGTTDYGYTF. CDR3 sequence (DNA): TGTGCCATCACTGGGACCACAGACTATGGCTACACCTTC.

This sequence joins TRBV29-1 and TRBJ2-7; TRBD1 matches at 9 bases. The germline gives CDR1 SQVTM, CDR2 ANQGSEA. There are 13 residues in the CDR3. V shed 6 bases, J shed 4 bases, and the junction held 7 bases outside the gene matches. In DNA, the CDR3 is TGCAGCGTGGGACAGGGAGGGGTTTACGAGCAGTACTTC. Encoded protein: CSVGQGGVYEQYF.

The CDR3 DNA sequence: TGCAGTGCTAGAGATCTCAACAGGTTAGCTGAAGCTTTCTTT. Amino acids: CSARDLNRLAEAFF. The V gene is TRBV20-1, the J gene TRBJ1-1, with a tentative D call TRBD1 (5 bases). V was pared by 0 bases and J by 6 bases, with 14 bases between. There are 14 residues in the CDR3. Germline CDR1 reads DFQATT; CDR2 reads SNEGSKA (reference sequence).

This clonotype occurred many times. J is TRBJ2-7 and V is TRBV20-1, with unresolved D. CDR1 and CDR2 (germline): DFQATT, SNEGSKA (reference sequence). Deletions cut 2 bases from V and 3 bases from J, with 11 bases between. The CDR3 runs to 13 residues. The CDR3 DNA reads as TGCAGTGCTAGAAGTCCTCTAATCTACGAGCAGTACTTC. Translated: CSARSPLIYEQYF.

This clonotype was seen more than once but under ten times. This chain links TRBV20-1 with TRBJ1-5, with TRBD1 matching over 7 bases. Germline V CDR1 and CDR2: DFQATT, SNEGSKA (reference sequence). The V gene end was trimmed by 5 bases and the J gene end by 3 bases; junction bases not matched to a gene: 4. CDR3 length: 13 amino acids. This CDR3 reads CSAGGQINQPQHF. CDR3 nucleotides: TGCAGTGCTGGGGGACAGATCAATCAGCCCCAGCATTTT.

The chain joins TRBV7-2 to TRBJ2-4, with D possibly matching TRBD2 (5 bases). The CDR3 covers 15 residues. Germline values: CDR1 SGHTA, CDR2 FQGNSA. Trimming shortened V by 8 bases and J by 0 bases, and 14 bases separated the two germline ends. The CDR3 DNA is TGTGCCAGCTGGCGAGCGGAAGTAGCCAAAAACATTCAGTACTTC. It encodes CASWRAEVAKNIQYF.

The V call is TRBV9, the J call TRBJ2-5, with D perhaps matching TRBD1 or TRBD2 (5 bases each). Deletions cut 3 bases from V and 1 base from J, with 13 bases between. CDR3 length: 15 amino acids. The germline V gene has CDR1 SGDLS and CDR2 YYNGEE. The CDR3 loop reads CASSALLGGQETQYF. The CDR3 nucleotides are TGTGCCAGCAGCGCTTTACTTGGGGGCCAAGAGACCCAGTACTTC.

This clonotype showed up many times. This rearrangement joins TRBV7-9 to TRBJ2-3; D gene uncertain. This CDR3 is built from 16 residues. Germline loops: CDR1 SEHNR, CDR2 FQNEAQ (reference sequence). V gave up 1 base and J gave up 4 bases, with 15 bases separating them. The CDR3 sequence is CASSLVGRSVPDTQYF. The DNA for the CDR3 is TGTGCCAGCAGCTTAGTGGGTAGGTCGGTCCCAGATACGCAGTATTTT.

This clonotype showed up many times. The chain has TRBV27 and TRBJ1-2; 8 bases map to TRBD1. V lost 6 bases, J lost 4 bases, and 10 bases stayed unmatched. The CDR3 is 15 amino acids. Germline V gives CDR1 MNHEY, CDR2 SMNVEV (reference sequence). CDR3 sequence (DNA): TGTGCCAGCAGGCCTTCGACAGGGGTGGCCTATGGCTACACCTTC. Translation gives CASRPSTGVAYGYTF.

This clonotype was seen more than once but under ten times. This chain uses TRBV15 with TRBJ2-5, with TRBD2 matching over 8 bases. The trim removed 10 bases at V and 0 bases at J, leaving 7 bases unmatched. Germline values: CDR1 LNHNV, CDR2 YYDKDF (reference sequence). CDR3 length: 14 amino acids. CDR3 coding DNA: TGTGCCATCGAGCGGGGGCCGTACCAAGAGACCCAGTACTTC. Amino acid sequence: CAIERGPYQETQYF.

A few counts support this clonotype. J is TRBJ2-3 and V is TRBV21-1; TRBD2 reflects the table's D call only, with no check against the DNA. TRBV21-1 is a pseudogene segment. The CDR3 runs 18 residues. This CDR3 is CASSRRALGRGQGDTQYF. The CDR3 DNA sequence: TGTGCCAGCAGCAGAAGGGCCCTCGGGAGGGGGCAGGGAGATACGCAGTATTTT.